Shown below are 17 T cell receptor beta chains from a single sample sequenced in a study of T cells after yellow fever vaccination. MiXCR was run by TCRdb on the 5' RACE reads, yielding one entry per CDR3 protein. Among hundreds of thousands of distinct CDR3 sequences listed, roughly 3.5% were seen once. The sequences come from PBMCs, collected on the day of the yellow fever booster vaccination. All receptors derive from a man in his late teens or twenties who received the YFV17D yellow fever vaccine.

In its sample, this clonotype was seen a few times. V usage is TRBV18 and J usage is TRBJ2-5; the D gene is possibly TRBD1 (5 bases). The V and J ends lost 1 base and 3 bases respectively, with 12 bases between them. Germline assignment: CDR1 KGHSH and CDR2 LQKENI. The CDR3 is 15 residues long. The CDR3 loop reads CASSPRSRVEETQYF. Here the CDR3 DNA reads TGTGCCAGCTCACCACGTAGCAGGGTAGAAGAGACCCAGTACTTC.

There are a few counts of this clonotype. This chain links TRBV19 with TRBJ2-1, with 9 bases aligning to TRBD1. The trim removed 7 bases at V and 6 bases at J, leaving 7 bases unmatched. CDR3 length equals 14 residues. CDR1 and CDR2 from the germline V gene are LNHDA and SQIVND (reference sequence). The CDR3 sequence is CASNGTGRGNEQFF. The CDR3 bases are TGTGCCAGTAACGGGACAGGGAGGGGCAATGAGCAGTTCTTC.

Ten or more counts support this clonotype. The chain recombines TRBV4-1 with TRBJ1-1; D remains unclear. The CDR3 is 17 residues long. CDR1 MGHRA and CDR2 YSYEKL come from the germline V gene. V gave up 0 bases and J gave up 0 bases, with 14 bases separating them. The CDR3 protein is CASSQDPNSDMNTEAFF. The CDR3 nucleotides read TGCGCCAGCAGCCAAGATCCGAACAGCGATATGAACACTGAAGCTTTCTTT.

This clonotype was seen at least ten times. In DNA, the CDR3 is TGCAGTGGCACGACAGTAATGACAGATAACTATGGCTACACCTTC. It is translated as CSGTTVMTDNYGYTF. The V and J genes are TRBV20-1 and TRBJ1-2; D possibly corresponds to TRBD1 (5 bases). This CDR3 spans 15 amino acids. The ends were cut back, 7 bases at V and 1 base at J, with 19 bases in the middle. CDR1 and CDR2 from the germline V gene are DFQATT and SNEGSKA (reference sequence).

The chain uses TRBV6-2 or TRBV6-3 and TRBJ2-3; D may be TRBD2 (8 bases). The CDR3 is 15 residues long. Germline CDR1 MNHEY, CDR2 SVGEGT. Trimming left V 5 bases short and J 5 bases short, with 17 bases between. The CDR3 protein is CASSTGEAGGDTQYF. The CDR3 DNA follows: TGTGCCAGCAGTACAGGGGAGGCGGGAGGAGATACGCAGTATTTT.

As DNA, the CDR3 is TGCGCCAGCAGTGGTAAGGGGCTCTCCTACGAGCAGTACTTC. Amino acids: CASSGKGLSYEQYF. V and J are TRBV10-1 and TRBJ2-7; the D gene is possibly TRBD1 (5 bases). The CDR3 runs 14 residues. Trimming took 4 bases from V and 0 from J, leaving 10 bases between them. Germline CDR1 and CDR2: WNHNN and SYGVQD (reference sequence).

The chain couples TRBV11-2 to TRBJ1-1; possibly TRBD1 for D (5 bases). CDR1 SGHAT and CDR2 FQNNGV come from the germline V gene. V shed 5 bases and J shed 11 bases, with 21 bases lying between them. The CDR3 covers 14 residues. The CDR3 DNA reads TGTGCCAGCAGCCCATCCGCTTTAGGGGAACATGCTTTCTTT. Amino acids: CASSPSALGEHAFF.

The chain carries TRBV12-3 or TRBV12-4 and TRBJ2-1; 10 nucleotides align to TRBD2. This CDR3 contains 14 residues. Germline trimming cut 6 bases from V and 5 bases from J; bases unmatched to any gene: 4. In DNA, the CDR3 is TGTGCCAGCAGGCTAGCGGGGGCCAACAATGAGCAGTTCTTC. Translating gives CASRLAGANNEQFF.

This clonotype has ten or more counts. The chain recombines TRBV10-3 with TRBJ1-5, with D tentatively TRBD1 (5 bases). The CDR3 covers 16 residues. Germline loops: CDR1 ENHRY, CDR2 SYGVKD. Trimming took off 0 bases at V and 4 bases at J, with 13 bases between the two ends. CDR3 region: CAISESKSGGNQPQHF. CDR3 DNA sequence: TGTGCCATCAGTGAGTCGAAGTCTGGGGGTAATCAGCCCCAGCATTTT.

This clonotype was counted ten times or more. This chain links TRBV21-1 with TRBJ2-7; the listed D gene, TRBD1, was not tested against the DNA. TRBV21-1 is listed as a pseudogene. The CDR3 extends over 15 amino acids. The CDR3 protein is CASSKEGQGLTEQYF. The CDR3 DNA sequence: TGTGCCAGCAGCAAAGAGGGACAGGGGCTTACCGAGCAGTACTTC.

J is TRBJ2-1 and V is TRBV18, with D perhaps TRBD2 (5 bases). Deletions cut 0 bases from V and 9 bases from J, with 15 bases between. The CDR3 consists of 15 residues. Looked up from germline, CDR1 is KGHSH and CDR2 is LQKENI. CDR3 sequence reads: CASSPPFGIVSEQFF. The CDR3 DNA is TGTGCCAGCTCACCACCGTTCGGGATAGTCAGTGAGCAGTTCTTC. The variable domain in full, completed from reference TRBV18 and TRBJ2-1, reads NAGVMQNPRHLVRRRGQEARLRCSPMKGHSHVYWYRQLPEEGLKFMVYLQKENIIDESGMPKERFSAEFPKEGPSILRIQQVVRGDSAAYFCASSPPFGIVSEQFFGPGTRLTVL.

The gene calls are TRBV27 and TRBJ2-7; D ambiguous. V dropped 0 bases and J dropped 2 bases, with 8 bases sitting between them. The CDR3 loop spans 14 amino acids. Per germline, CDR1 MNHEY and CDR2 SMNVEV (reference sequence). The CDR3 sequence: CASSLSADTYEQYF. The CDR3 coding sequence is TGTGCCAGCAGTTTATCCGCTGATACCTACGAGCAGTACTTC.

This chain uses TRBV7-9 with TRBJ1-2, with 9 bases aligning to TRBD1. Germline values: CDR1 SEHNR, CDR2 FQNEAQ (reference sequence). V was pared by 6 bases and J by 2 bases, with 4 bases of the junction left unmatched. The CDR3 is 14 amino acids. CDR3 region: CASRAGQGNYGYTF. CDR3 coding DNA: TGTGCCAGCAGGGCGGGACAGGGAAACTATGGCTACACCTTC. The variable domain in full, with the rest retrieved from reference TRBV7-9 and TRBJ1-2, is DTGVSQNPRHKITKRGQNVTFRCDPISEHNRLYWYRQTLGQGPEFLTYFQNEAQLEKSRLLSDRFSAERPKGSFSTLEIQRTEQGDSAMYLCASRAGQGNYGYTFGSGTRLTVV.

V and J are TRBV4-3 and TRBJ2-5; TRBD2 is a possible D gene (5 bases). The CDR3 consists of 15 residues. V was shortened by 1 base and J by 4 bases, with 13 bases between the two germline ends. Germline V gene data show CDR1 as LGHNA and CDR2 as YSLEER. The CDR3 DNA follows: TGCGCCAGCAGCCAAGGGGCCGGGGTCGGAGAGACCCAGTACTTC. Translation gives CASSQGAGVGETQYF.

This clonotype was counted many times. The genes are TRBV12-3 or TRBV12-4 and TRBJ2-7, with D possibly TRBD1 on 5 matching bases. This CDR3 spans 14 amino acids. With 3 bases removed from V and 5 bases from J, the gap between germline ends came to 14 bases. The CDR3, as DNA: TGTGCCAGCAGTTTGGGGCCGGGTATGGACGAGCAGTACTTC. Protein product: CASSLGPGMDEQYF.

This clonotype was seen many times. The V gene is TRBV28, the J gene TRBJ2-7; 7 nucleotides match TRBD1. CDR1 and CDR2 (germline): MDHEN, SYDVKM. Losses at the gene ends were 6 bases for V and 3 bases for J; bases not matched to a gene: 2. The CDR3 runs to 12 residues. For the CDR3, the DNA is TGTGCCAGCAGCGACAGGGTCTACGAGCAGTACGTC. Its translation: CASSDRVYEQYV.

The chain uses TRBV15 and TRBJ2-1, with 10 bases aligning to TRBD2. The J segment lost 3 bases and the V segment lost 2 bases, leaving 7 bases of the junction unmatched. This CDR3 is built from 17 residues. CDR1 and CDR2 from the germline V gene are LNHNV and YYDKDF (reference sequence). The DNA of the CDR3 is TGTGCCACCAGCAGATTCCCCAGCGGGGGGGGCTACAATGAGCAGTTCTTC. Translating gives CATSRFPSGGGYNEQFF. Full variable domain (outside the CDR3, taken from reference TRBV15 and TRBJ2-1): DAMVIQNPRYQVTQFGKPVTLSCSQTLNHNVMYWYQQKSSQAPKLLFHYYDKDFNNEADTPDNFQSRRPNTSFCFLDIRSPGLGDTAMYLCATSRFPSGGGYNEQFFGPGTRLTVL.